This TCR beta chain was found in a study of T cells after yellow fever vaccination. This clonotype has only a few counts. From the 5' RACE reads, TCRdb called clonotypes with MiXCR, one entry per CDR3 protein. The sample shows 400,000 or so distinct CDR3 sequences, under 7.5% of them seen only once. Germline assignment: CDR1 DFQATT and CDR2 SNEGSKA (reference sequence). The trim removed 1 base at V and 0 bases at J, leaving 5 bases unmatched. The CDR3 is 15 residues long. This clonotype was obtained from a man in his thirties or forties who received the YFV17D yellow fever vaccine. The chain couples TRBV20-1 to TRBJ2-5, with 7 bases fitting TRBD1. Sequencing used PBMCs, obtained 5 days after the yellow fever booster vaccination. The CDR3, as DNA: TGCAGTGCTAGAGGCCGGGACAGAAACCAAGAGACCCAGTACTTC. Translated: CSARGRDRNQETQYF.